Only a few counts were recorded for the clone carrying this TCR beta chain. TCRbeta libraries were built with three rounds of nested PCR, modified from ARM-PCR. TCRdb reprocessed the multiplex PCR reads via MiXCR and lists one record per CDR3 protein. The sample carries about 48,000 distinct CDR3 sequences, less than 70% recorded once. The sample comes from a study of tumor and adjacent non-tumor tissue in lung cancer. Study-level background: The patients, approximately nine men and 5 women, were roughly 30 to 80 with stage I to III disease.

The CDR3 has 13 residues. Germline loops: CDR1 ENHRY, CDR2 SYGVKD. With 6 bases removed from V and 3 bases from J, the gap between germline ends came to 12 bases. No cell sorting was done before RNA was extracted from the tissue. This non-tumor lung sample came from over 3 cm beyond the tumor edge. This clonotype originated in a woman in her 70s with non-small cell lung cancer. Sequencing was done on a sample of distant non-tumor lung tissue. The rearrangement joins TRBV10-3 to TRBJ2-7; tentatively, D is TRBD1 or TRBD2 (5 bases each). The CDR3 here is CAISPGRDYEQYF. The CDR3 DNA reads TGTGCCATCAGCCCGGGACGGGACTACGAGCAGTACTTC.